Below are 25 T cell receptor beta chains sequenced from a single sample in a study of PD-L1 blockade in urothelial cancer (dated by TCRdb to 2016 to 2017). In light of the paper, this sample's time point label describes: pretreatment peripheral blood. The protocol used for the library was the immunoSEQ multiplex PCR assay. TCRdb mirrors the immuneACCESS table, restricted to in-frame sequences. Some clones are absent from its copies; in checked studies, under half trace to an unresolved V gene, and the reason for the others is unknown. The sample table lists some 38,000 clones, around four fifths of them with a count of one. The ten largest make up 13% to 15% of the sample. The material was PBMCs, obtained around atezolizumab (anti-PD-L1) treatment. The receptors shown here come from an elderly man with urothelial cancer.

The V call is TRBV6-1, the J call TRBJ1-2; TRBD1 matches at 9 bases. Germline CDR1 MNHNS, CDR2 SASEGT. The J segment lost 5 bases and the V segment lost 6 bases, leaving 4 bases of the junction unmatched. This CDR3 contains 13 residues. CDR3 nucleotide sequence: TGTGCCAGCAGCGAGGGACAGGGTTATGGCTACACCTTC. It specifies CASSEGQGYGYTF.

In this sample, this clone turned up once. CDR3 coding DNA: TGTGCCAGCAGCCAATGGGACAGAACAAGTGACAATGAGCAGTTCTTC. Translating it yields CASSQWDRTSDNEQFF. The chain recombines TRBV7-8 with TRBJ2-1, with 7 nucleotides matching TRBD1. V trimming: 5 bases; J trimming: 5 bases; junction bases outside the gene matches: 12. The germline V gene has CDR1 SGHVS and CDR2 FQNEAQ. The CDR3 spans 16 residues.

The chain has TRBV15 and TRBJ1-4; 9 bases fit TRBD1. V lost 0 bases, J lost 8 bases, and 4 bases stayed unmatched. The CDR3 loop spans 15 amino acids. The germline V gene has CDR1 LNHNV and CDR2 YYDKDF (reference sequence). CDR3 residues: CATSRDGTGSEKLFF. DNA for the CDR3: TGTGCCACCAGCAGAGATGGGACAGGGTCAGAAAAACTGTTTTTT.

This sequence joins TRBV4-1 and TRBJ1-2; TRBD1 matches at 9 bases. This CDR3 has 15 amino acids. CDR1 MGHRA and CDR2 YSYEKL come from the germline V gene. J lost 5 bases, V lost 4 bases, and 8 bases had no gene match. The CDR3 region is CASSRGTGWEYGYTF. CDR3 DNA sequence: TGCGCCAGCAGCCGAGGGACAGGGTGGGAGTATGGCTACACCTTC.

CDR3 bases: TGTGCCAGCAGTGAGTTTCCCGCGGGAGTTAGGAATGAGCAGTTCTTC. Amino acid sequence: CASSEFPAGVRNEQFF. The chain is built from TRBV6-1 and TRBJ2-1, with 7 positions matching TRBD2. The CDR3 is made up of 16 amino acids. J lost 7 bases, V lost 3 bases, and 12 bases had no gene match. Per germline, CDR1 MNHNS and CDR2 SASEGT.

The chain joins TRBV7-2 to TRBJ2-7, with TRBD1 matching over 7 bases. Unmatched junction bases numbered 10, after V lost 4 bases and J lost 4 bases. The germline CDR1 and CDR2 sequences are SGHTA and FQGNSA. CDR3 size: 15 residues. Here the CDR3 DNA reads TGTGCCAGCAGCTGGACCACAGGGGAAGTTTACGAGCAGTACTTC. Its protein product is CASSWTTGEVYEQYF.

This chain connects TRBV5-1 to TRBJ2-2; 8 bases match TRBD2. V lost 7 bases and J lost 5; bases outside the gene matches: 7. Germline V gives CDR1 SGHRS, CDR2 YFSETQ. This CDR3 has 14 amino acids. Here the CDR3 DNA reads TGCGCCAGCCGTCTAGCGGGTCAGACCGGGGAGCTGTTTTTT. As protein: CASRLAGQTGELFF.

The CDR3 coding sequence is TGTGCCAGGTCTAGCGGGAGAATGGTCCAGTTCTTC. This sequence encodes CARSSGRMVQFF. This chain connects TRBV21-1 to TRBJ2-1; TRBD2 is the table's D call, not checked against the DNA. TRBV21-1 is a known pseudogene. This CDR3 has 12 residues.

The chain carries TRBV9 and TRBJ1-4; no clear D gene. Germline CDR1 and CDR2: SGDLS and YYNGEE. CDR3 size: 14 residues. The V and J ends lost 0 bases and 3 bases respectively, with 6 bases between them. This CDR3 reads CASSVGAANEKLFF. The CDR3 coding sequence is TGTGCCAGCAGCGTAGGAGCCGCTAATGAAAAACTGTTTTTT. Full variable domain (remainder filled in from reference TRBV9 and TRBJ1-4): DSGVTQTPKHLITATGQRVTLRCSPRSGDLSVYWYQQSLDQGLQFLIQYYNGEERAKGNILERFSAQQFPDLHSELNLSSLELGDSALYFCASSVGAANEKLFFGSGTQLSVL.

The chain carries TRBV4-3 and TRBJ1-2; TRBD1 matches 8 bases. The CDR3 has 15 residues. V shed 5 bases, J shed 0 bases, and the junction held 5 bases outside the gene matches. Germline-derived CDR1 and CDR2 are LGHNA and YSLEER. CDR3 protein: CASSEQGGANYGYTF. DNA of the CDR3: TGCGCCAGCAGCGAACAGGGGGGAGCTAACTATGGCTACACCTTC.

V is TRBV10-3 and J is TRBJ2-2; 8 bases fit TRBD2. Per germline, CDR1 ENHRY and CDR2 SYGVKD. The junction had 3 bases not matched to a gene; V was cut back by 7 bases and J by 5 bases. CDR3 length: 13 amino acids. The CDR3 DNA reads TGTGCCATCAAGCGGGAGTTGACCGGGGAGCTGTTTTTT. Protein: CAIKRELTGELFF.

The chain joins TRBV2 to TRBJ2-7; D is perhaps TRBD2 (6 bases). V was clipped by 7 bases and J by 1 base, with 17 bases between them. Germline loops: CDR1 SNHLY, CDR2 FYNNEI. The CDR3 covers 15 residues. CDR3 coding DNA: TGTGCCAGCATCCTCCCGGCAGGGAGGTCCTACGAGCAGTACTTC. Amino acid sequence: CASILPAGRSYEQYF. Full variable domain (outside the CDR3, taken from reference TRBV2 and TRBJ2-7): EPEVTQTPSHQVTQMGQEVILRCVPISNHLYFYWYRQILGQKVEFLVSFYNNEISEKSEIFDDQFSVERPDGSNFTLKIRSTKLEDSAMYFCASILPAGRSYEQYFGPGTRLTVT.

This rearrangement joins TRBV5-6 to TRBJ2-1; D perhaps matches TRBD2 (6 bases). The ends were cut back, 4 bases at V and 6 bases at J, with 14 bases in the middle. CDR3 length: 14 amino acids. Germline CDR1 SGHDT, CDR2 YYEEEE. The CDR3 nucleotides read TGTGCCAGCAGCCGGGAGCGGGCTAGCAATGAGCAGTTCTTC. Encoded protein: CASSRERASNEQFF. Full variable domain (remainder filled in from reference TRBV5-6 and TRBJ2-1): DAGVTQSPTHLIKTRGQQVTLRCSPKSGHDTVSWYQQALGQGPQFIFQYYEEEERQRGNFPDRFSGHQFPNYSSELNVNALLLGDSALYLCASSRERASNEQFFGPGTRLTVL.

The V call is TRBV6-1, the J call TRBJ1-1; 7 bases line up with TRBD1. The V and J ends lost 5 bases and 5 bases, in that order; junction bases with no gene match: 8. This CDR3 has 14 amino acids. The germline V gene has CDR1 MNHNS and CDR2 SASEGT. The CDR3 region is CASSYIQGNTEAFF. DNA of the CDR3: TGTGCCAGCAGTTATATACAGGGGAATACTGAAGCTTTCTTT.

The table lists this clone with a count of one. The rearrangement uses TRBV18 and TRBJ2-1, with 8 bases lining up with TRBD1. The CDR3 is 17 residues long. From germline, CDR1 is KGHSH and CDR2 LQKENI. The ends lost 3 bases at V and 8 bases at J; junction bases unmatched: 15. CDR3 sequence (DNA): TGTGCCAGCTCACCGTTCGGACAGGGTAAAAAGAGGGATGAGCAGTTCTTC. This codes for CASSPFGQGKKRDEQFF. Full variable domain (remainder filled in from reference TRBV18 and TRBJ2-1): NAGVMQNPRHLVRRRGQEARLRCSPMKGHSHVYWYRQLPEEGLKFMVYLQKENIIDESGMPKERFSAEFPKEGPSILRIQQVVRGDSAAYFCASSPFGQGKKRDEQFFGPGTRLTVL.

The CDR3 DNA sequence: TGTGCCAGCAGCTTAGACCTAAGGGGCTACGAGCAGTACTTC. It is translated as CASSLDLRGYEQYF. The J gene is TRBJ2-7, the V gene TRBV7-8, with a possible D match to TRBD1 (5 bases). The CDR3 spans 14 residues. In germline, CDR1 is SGHVS, CDR2 FQNEAQ. Trimming left V 1 base short and J 3 bases short, with 10 bases between.

The CDR3 spells CASSPVGTGGNEQFF. In DNA form, the CDR3 reads TGTGCCAGCAGCCCGGTTGGGACAGGGGGTAATGAGCAGTTCTTC. The chain couples TRBV9 to TRBJ2-1; 11 bases are a match to TRBD1. With 4 bases clipped from V and 7 bases from J, the junction kept 7 bases outside the gene matches. CDR3 size: 15 residues. Germline values: CDR1 SGDLS, CDR2 YYNGEE.

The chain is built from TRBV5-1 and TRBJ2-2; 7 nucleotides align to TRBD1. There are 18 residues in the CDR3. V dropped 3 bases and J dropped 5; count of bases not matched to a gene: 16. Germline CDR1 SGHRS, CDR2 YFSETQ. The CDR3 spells CASSSLQGWVRGTGELFF. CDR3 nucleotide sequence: TGCGCCAGCAGCTCCCTACAGGGGTGGGTCCGAGGTACCGGGGAGCTGTTTTTT. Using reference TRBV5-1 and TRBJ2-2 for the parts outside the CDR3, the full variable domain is KAGVTQTPRYLIKTRGQQVTLSCSPISGHRSVSWYQQTPGQGLQFLFEYFSETQRNKGNFPGRFSGRQFSNSRSEMNVSTLELGDSALYLCASSSLQGWVRGTGELFFGEGSRLTVL.

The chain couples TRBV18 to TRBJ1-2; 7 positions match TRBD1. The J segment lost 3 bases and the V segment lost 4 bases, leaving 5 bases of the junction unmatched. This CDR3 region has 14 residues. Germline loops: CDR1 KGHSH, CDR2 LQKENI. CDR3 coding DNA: TGTGCCAGCTCACTAGATACAGGGGACTATGGCTACACCTTC. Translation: CASSLDTGDYGYTF.

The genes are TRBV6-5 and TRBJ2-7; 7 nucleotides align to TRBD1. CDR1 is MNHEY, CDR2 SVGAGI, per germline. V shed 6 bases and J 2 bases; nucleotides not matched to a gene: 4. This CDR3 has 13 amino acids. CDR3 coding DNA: TGTGCCAGCAGCCGGGACAGAGCCTACGAGCAGTACTTC. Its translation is CASSRDRAYEQYF.

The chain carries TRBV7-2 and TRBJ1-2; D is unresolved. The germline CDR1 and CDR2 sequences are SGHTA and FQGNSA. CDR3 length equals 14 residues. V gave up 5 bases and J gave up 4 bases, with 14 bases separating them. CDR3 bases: TGTGCCAGCAGCCCAAGTGCCGGTTCCTATGGCTACACCTTC. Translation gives CASSPSAGSYGYTF.

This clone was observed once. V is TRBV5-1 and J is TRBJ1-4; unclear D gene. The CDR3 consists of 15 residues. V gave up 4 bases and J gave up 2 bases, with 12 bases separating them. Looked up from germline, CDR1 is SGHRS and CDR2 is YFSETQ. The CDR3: CASSPTGSTNEKLFF. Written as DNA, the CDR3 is TGCGCCAGCAGCCCTACGGGGTCCACTAATGAAAAACTGTTTTTT.

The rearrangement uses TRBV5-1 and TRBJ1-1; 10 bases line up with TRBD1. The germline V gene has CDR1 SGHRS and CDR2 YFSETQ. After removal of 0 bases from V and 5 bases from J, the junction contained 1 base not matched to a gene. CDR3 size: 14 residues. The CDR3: CASSLGTGGTEAFF. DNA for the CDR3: TGCGCCAGCAGCTTGGGGACAGGGGGGACTGAAGCTTTCTTT. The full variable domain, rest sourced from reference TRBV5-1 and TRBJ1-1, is KAGVTQTPRYLIKTRGQQVTLSCSPISGHRSVSWYQQTPGQGLQFLFEYFSETQRNKGNFPGRFSGRQFSNSRSEMNVSTLELGDSALYLCASSLGTGGTEAFFGQGTRLTVV.

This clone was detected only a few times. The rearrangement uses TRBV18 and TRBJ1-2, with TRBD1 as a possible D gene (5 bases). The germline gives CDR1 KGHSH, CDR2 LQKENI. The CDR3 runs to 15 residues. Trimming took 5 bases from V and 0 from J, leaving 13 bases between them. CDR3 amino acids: CASSAARVANYGYTF. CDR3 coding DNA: TGTGCCAGCTCAGCCGCCAGGGTAGCTAACTATGGCTACACCTTC.

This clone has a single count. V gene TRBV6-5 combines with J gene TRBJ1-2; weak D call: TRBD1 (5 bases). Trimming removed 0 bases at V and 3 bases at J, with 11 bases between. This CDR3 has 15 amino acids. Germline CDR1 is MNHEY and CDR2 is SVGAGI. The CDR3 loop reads CASSYSEQGHYGYTF. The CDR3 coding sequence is TGTGCCAGCAGTTACTCGGAGCAGGGCCACTATGGCTACACCTTC.